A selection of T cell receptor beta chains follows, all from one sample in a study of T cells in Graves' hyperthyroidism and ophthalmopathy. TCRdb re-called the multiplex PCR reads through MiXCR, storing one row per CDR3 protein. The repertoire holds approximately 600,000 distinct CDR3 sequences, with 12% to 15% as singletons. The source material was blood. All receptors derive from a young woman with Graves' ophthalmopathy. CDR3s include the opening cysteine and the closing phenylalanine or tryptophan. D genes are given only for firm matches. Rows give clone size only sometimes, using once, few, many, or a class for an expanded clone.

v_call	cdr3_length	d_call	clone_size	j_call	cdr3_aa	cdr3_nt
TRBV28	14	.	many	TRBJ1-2	CASRPGLTNYGYTF	TGTGCCAGCAGGCCGGGACTAACTAACTATGGCTACACCTTC
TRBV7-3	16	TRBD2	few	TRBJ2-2	CASSLWASGDTGELFF	TGTGCCAGCAGCTTATGGGCTAGCGGGGACACCGGGGAGCTGTTTTTT
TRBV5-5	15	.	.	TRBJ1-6	CASSTSRTGNSPLHF	TGTGCCAGCAGCACGTCAAGGACGGGAAATTCACCCCTCCACTTT
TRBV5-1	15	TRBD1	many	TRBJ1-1	CASSFGGQMNTEAFF	TGCGCCAGCAGCTTTGGGGGACAGATGAACACTGAAGCTTTCTTT
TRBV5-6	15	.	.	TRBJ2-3	CASSFNGGGEDTQYF	TGTGCCAGCAGCTTCAACGGGGGTGGGGAAGATACGCAGTATTTT
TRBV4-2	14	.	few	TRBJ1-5	CASSHSPYSQPQHF	TGTGCCAGCAGCCACTCCCCCTATAGTCAGCCCCAGCATTTT
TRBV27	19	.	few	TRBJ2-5	CASSLTPQTGTKGAETQYF	TGTGCCAGCAGCCTGACCCCCCAGACCGGGACCAAAGGTGCAGAGACCCAGTACTTC
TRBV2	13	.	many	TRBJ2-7	CASSEAGFYEQYF	TGTGCCAGCAGTGAAGCCGGTTTCTACGAGCAGTACTTC
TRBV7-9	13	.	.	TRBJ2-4	CASSLSTVDIQYF	TGTGCCAGCAGCCTTTCGACAGTTGACATTCAGTACTTC
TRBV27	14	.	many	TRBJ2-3	CASSTGGRRDTQYF	TGTGCCAGCAGTACCGGGGGCCGTAGGGATACGCAGTATTTT
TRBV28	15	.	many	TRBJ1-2	CASSSSRAGSYGYTF	TGTGCCAGCAGTAGTTCCCGCGCGGGATCCTATGGCTACACCTTC
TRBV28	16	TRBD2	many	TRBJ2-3	CASSATSGRAGYTQYF	TGTGCCAGCAGTGCGACTAGCGGGAGGGCCGGGTATACGCAGTATTTT
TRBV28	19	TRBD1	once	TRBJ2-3	CASTLTGTGGEGSTDTQYF	TGTGCCAGCACCTTAACCGGGACAGGGGGTGAGGGTAGCACAGATACGCAGTATTTT
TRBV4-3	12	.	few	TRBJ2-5	CASSQDNWTQYF	TGCGCCAGCAGCCAAGATAATTGGACCCAGTACTTC
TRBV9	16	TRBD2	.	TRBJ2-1	CASTRRTTSHVDEQFF	TGTGCCAGTACCCGTCGTACGACTAGCCATGTAGATGAGCAGTTCTTC
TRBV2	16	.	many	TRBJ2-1	CASSPTRTLSYNEQFF	TGTGCCAGCAGCCCGACCCGGACCCTCTCCTACAATGAGCAGTTCTTC
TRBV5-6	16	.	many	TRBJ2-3	CASSLVGTSSTDTQYF	TGTGCCAGCAGCTTGGTTGGCACCTCGAGCACAGATACGCAGTATTTT
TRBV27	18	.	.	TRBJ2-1	CASSPVIKTFFSYNEQFF	TGTGCCAGCAGTCCCGTCATAAAGACCTTCTTTTCCTACAATGAGCAGTTCTTC
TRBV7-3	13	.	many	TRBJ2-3	CASSLQSTDTQYF	TGTGCCAGCAGCCTACAGAGCACAGATACGCAGTATTTT
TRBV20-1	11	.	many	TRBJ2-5	CSAATRETQYF	TGCAGTGCCGCTACCCGAGAGACCCAGTACTTC
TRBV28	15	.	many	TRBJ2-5	CASSFPGVRGETQYF	TGTGCCAGCAGTTTCCCGGGGGTGAGGGGAGAGACCCAGTACTTC
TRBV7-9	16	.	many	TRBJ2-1	CASSLALRGSYNEQFF	TGTGCCAGCAGCTTAGCGCTGCGGGGTTCCTACAATGAGCAGTTCTTC
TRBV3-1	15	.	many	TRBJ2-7	CASSQDAPGLYEQYF	TGTGCCAGCAGCCAAGATGCTCCGGGTTTATACGAGCAGTACTTC
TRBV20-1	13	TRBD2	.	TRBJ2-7	CSAQGEGAYEQYF	TGCAGTGCCCAAGGGGAGGGAGCCTACGAGCAGTACTTC
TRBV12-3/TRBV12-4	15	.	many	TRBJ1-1	CASSFEGGLRGRAFF	TGTGCCAGCAGTTTTGAGGGAGGATTGAGGGGTCGGGCTTTCTTT
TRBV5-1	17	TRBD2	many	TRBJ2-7	CASRSPDFTSGTGEQYF	TGCGCCAGCAGATCCCCCGACTTCACTAGCGGGACGGGCGAGCAGTACTTC
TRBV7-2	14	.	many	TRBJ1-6	CASSLFSSVSPLHF	TGTGCCAGCAGCTTATTTTCATCAGTTTCACCCCTCCACTTT
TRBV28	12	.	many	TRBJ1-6	CASSFYNSPLHF	TGTGCCAGCAGTTTCTATAATTCACCCCTCCACTTT
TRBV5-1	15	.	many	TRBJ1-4	CASSATGTANEKLFF	TGCGCCAGCAGCGCCACCGGGACGGCGAATGAAAAACTGTTTTTT